This T cell receptor beta chain emerged from a study of blood T cell repertoires in COVID-19. As handled by the study authors: From reference gene primer amplification, estimates of nucleated cell counts were derived. Only in-frame clones appear in the TCRdb table, and some are missing; sequencing was by immunoSEQ multiplex PCR. The V and J calls and clone size come from that table; D and trimming were worked out from the DNA. The sample shows tens of thousands of clones, 91% of them seen only once. This clone was seen a single time. CDR1 MDHEN and CDR2 SYDVKM come from the germline V gene. Trimming removed 6 bases from V and 3 bases from J, with 12 bases in between. This CDR3 has 14 residues.

Sequenced material: peripheral blood. This receptor was identified in a man over 45 with acute or convalescent COVID-19. The chain combines TRBV28 with TRBJ2-1, with D possibly TRBD1 on 7 matching bases. The CDR3 sequence: CASREGANYNEQFF. CDR3 bases: TGTGCCAGCAGGGAGGGGGCTAACTACAATGAGCAGTTCTTC.